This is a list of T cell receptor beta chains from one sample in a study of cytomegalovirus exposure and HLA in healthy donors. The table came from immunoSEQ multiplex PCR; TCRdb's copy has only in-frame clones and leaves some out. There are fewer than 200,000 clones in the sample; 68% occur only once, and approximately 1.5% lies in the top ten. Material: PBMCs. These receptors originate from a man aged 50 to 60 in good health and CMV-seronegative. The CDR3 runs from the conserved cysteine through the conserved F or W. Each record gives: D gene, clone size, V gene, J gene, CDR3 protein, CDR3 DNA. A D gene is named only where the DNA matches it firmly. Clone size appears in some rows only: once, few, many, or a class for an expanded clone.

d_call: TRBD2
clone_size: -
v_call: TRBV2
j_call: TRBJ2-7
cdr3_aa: CASSEVALEGLAGGTYEQYF
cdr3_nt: TGTGCCAGCAGTGAAGTGGCCCTCGAAGGACTAGCGGGGGGGACCTACGAGCAGTACTTC

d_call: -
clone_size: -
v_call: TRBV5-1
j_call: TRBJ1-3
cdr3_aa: CASSLDGSSGNTIYF
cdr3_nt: TGCGCCAGCAGCTTGGACGGGTCCTCTGGAAACACCATATATTTT

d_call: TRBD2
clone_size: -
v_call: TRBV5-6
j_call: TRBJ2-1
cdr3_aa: CASSLAPGGARAYNEQFF
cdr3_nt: TGTGCCAGCAGCTTGGCCCCGGGAGGGGCTAGGGCCTACAATGAGCAGTTCTTC

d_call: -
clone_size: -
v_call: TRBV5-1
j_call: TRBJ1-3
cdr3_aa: CASSLGHESSGNTIYF
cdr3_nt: TGCGCCAGCAGCTTGGGACATGAGAGCTCTGGAAACACCATATATTTT

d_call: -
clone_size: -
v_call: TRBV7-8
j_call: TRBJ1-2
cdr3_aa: CASSLAGQAVVGYTF
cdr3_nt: TGTGCCAGCAGCTTAGCGGGCCAGGCAGTGGTCGGCTACACCTTC

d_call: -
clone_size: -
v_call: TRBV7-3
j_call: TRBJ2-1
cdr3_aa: CASSLEDEQFF
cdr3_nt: TGTGCCAGCAGCCTTGAGGATGAGCAGTTCTTC

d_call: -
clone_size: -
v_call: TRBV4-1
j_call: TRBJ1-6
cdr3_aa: CASSQGQNNSPLHF
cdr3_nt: TGCGCCAGCAGCCAAGGACAGAATAATTCACCCCTCCACTTT

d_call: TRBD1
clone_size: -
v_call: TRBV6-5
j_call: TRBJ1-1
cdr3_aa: CASSTGQGAFF
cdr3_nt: TGTGCCAGCAGTACCGGACAGGGCGCTTTCTTT

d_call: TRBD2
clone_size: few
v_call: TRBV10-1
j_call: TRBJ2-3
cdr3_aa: CASSAGLADTDTQYF
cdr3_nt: TGCGCCAGCAGCGCGGGACTAGCGGACACAGATACGCAGTATTTT

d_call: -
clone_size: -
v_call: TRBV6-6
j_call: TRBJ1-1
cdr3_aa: CASTSMEGRVNTEAFF
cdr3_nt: TGTGCCAGCACCTCCATGGAGGGGAGAGTAAACACTGAAGCTTTCTTT

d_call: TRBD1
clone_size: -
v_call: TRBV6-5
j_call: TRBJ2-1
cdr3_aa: CASTPRQGAYNEQFF
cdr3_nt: TGTGCCAGCACCCCAAGACAGGGGGCTTATAATGAGCAGTTCTTC

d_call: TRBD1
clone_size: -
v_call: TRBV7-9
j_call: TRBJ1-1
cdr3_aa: CASSLGQGLNTEAFF
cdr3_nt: TGTGCCAGCAGCTTGGGACAGGGGTTGAACACTGAAGCTTTCTTT

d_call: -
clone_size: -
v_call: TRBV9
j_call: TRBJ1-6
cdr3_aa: CASSVATGYSPLHF
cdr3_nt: TGTGCCAGCAGCGTAGCTACGGGTTATTCACCCCTCCACTTT

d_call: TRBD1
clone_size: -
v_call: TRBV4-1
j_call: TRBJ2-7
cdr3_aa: CASSQDDRGRYEQYF
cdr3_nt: TGCGCCAGCAGCCAAGACGACAGGGGGAGGTACGAGCAGTACTTC

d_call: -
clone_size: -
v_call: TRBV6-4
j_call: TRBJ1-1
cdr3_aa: CASSQPGPANTEAFF
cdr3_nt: TGTGCCAGCAGTCAACCAGGGCCGGCGAACACTGAAGCTTTCTTT

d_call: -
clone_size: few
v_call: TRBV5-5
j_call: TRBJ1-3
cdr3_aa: CASSSGRLYSGNTIYF
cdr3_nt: TGTGCCAGCAGCTCGGGTCGTCTCTACTCTGGAAACACCATATATTTT

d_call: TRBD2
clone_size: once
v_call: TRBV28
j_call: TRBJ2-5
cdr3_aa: CASGNGGKETQYF
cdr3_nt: TGTGCCAGCGGCAACGGGGGGAAAGAGACCCAGTACTTC

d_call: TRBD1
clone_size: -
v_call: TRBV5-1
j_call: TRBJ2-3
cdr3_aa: CASSWGQGTDTQYF
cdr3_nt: TGCGCCAGCAGCTGGGGACAGGGGACAGATACGCAGTATTTT

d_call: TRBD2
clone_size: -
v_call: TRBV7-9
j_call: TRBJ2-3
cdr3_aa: CASSVLSGGSTDTQYF
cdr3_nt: TGTGCCAGCAGCGTTCTTAGCGGGGGTAGCACAGATACGCAGTATTTT

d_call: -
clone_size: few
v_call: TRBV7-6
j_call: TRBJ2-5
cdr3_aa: CASSPQTLETQYF
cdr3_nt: TGTGCCAGCAGCCCCCAGACTTTGGAGACCCAGTACTTC

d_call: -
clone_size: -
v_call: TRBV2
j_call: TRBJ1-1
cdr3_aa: CASTYQGLNTEAFF
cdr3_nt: TGTGCCAGCACTTATCAGGGTTTGAACACTGAAGCTTTCTTT

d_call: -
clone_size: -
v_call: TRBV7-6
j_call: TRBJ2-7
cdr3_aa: CASSQSQGYYYEQYF
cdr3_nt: TGTGCCAGCAGCCAATCCCAGGGATATTACTACGAGCAGTACTTC

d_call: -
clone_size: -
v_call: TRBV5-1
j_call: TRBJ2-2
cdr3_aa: CASSLRWGTEELFF
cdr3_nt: TGCGCCAGCAGCTTGAGGTGGGGCACTGAGGAGCTGTTTTTT

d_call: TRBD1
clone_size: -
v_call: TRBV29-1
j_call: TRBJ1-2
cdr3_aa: CSVTPGQGADGYTF
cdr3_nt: TGCAGCGTGACGCCGGGACAGGGGGCAGATGGCTACACCTTC

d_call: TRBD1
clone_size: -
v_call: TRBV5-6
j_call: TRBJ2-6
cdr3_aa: CASSFGQGDVSGANVLTF
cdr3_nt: TGTGCCAGCAGCTTCGGACAGGGGGATGTTTCTGGGGCCAACGTCCTGACTTTC